These 11 T cell receptor beta chains share one sample of origin, sequenced in a study of Tregs in tolerant kidney transplant recipients. Assay used: immunoSEQ multiplex PCR; TCRdb lists only in-frame clones, some missing. Of over 50,000 clones in the sample, about 86% are singletons; the top ten hold 5.2%. Specimen: CD4+ T cells from blood. The receptors stem from a human donor in good health.

CDR3 amino acids: CASSRTQGRPATQYF. The CDR3 nucleotides are TGCGCCAGCAGCCGGACGCAGGGGAGGCCAGCGACCCAGTACTTC. This chain uses TRBV4-3 with TRBJ2-5; D tentatively fits TRBD1 or TRBD2 (6 bases each). The CDR3 is made up of 15 amino acids. Germline loops: CDR1 LGHNA, CDR2 YSLEER. Trimming took 4 bases from V and 7 from J, leaving 19 bases between them.

V gene TRBV7-2 combines with J gene TRBJ2-7, with TRBD1 matching over 12 bases. Germline V CDR1 and CDR2: SGHTA, FQGNSA. The CDR3 runs 15 residues. J lost 4 bases, V lost 2 bases, and 3 bases had no gene match. CDR3 loop: CASSLTGQGAYEQYF. The CDR3 DNA reads TGTGCCAGCAGCTTAACGGGACAGGGGGCTTACGAGCAGTACTTC.

This clone was observed a single time. The chain is built from TRBV4-3 and TRBJ2-3, with D unclear. CDR1 is LGHNA and CDR2 is YSLEER in the germline V gene. CDR3 length equals 12 residues. V dropped 2 bases and J dropped 8 bases, with 8 bases sitting between them. The DNA for the CDR3 is TGCGCCAGCAGCCAACCCCACGGTACGCAGTATTTT. Amino acids: CASSQPHGTQYF.

The rearrangement uses TRBV19 and TRBJ2-2, with 8 bases lining up with TRBD2. Germline CDR1 is LNHDA and CDR2 is SQIVND (reference sequence). This CDR3 comprises 15 residues. With 5 bases clipped from V and 4 bases from J, the junction kept 6 bases outside the gene matches. DNA of the CDR3: TGTGCCAGTAGTGACGCGGGAGGAATCACCGGGGAGCTGTTTTTT. Translated, it gives CASSDAGGITGELFF. The whole variable domain, filled in from reference TRBV19 and TRBJ2-2, reads DGGITQSPKYLFRKEGQNVTLSCEQNLNHDAMYWYRQDPGQGLRLIYYSQIVNDFQKGDIAEGYSVSREKKESFPLTVTSAQKNPTAFYLCASSDAGGITGELFFGEGSRLTVL.

This rearrangement joins TRBV2 to TRBJ1-4, with D uncertain. Germline CDR1 and CDR2: SNHLY and FYNNEI. The CDR3 has 16 amino acids. V was trimmed by 4 bases and J by 0 bases, leaving 12 bases between them. The CDR3 DNA is TGTGCCAGCAGTGCCCGGAAAGGCCCAACTAATGAAAAACTGTTTTTT. It encodes CASSARKGPTNEKLFF.

The table lists this clone with a count of one. The rearrangement links TRBV5-1 to TRBJ2-7; the D gene is possibly TRBD1 (5 bases). Germline V gene data show CDR1 as SGHRS and CDR2 as YFSETQ. The CDR3 is 13 residues long. Trimming removed 5 bases from V and 2 bases from J, with 11 bases in between. In nucleotides, the CDR3 is TGCGCCAGCAGGCCAGGGAACGCCTACGAGCAGTACTTC. Translation gives CASRPGNAYEQYF. Using reference TRBV5-1 and TRBJ2-7 for the parts outside the CDR3, the full variable domain is KAGVTQTPRYLIKTRGQQVTLSCSPISGHRSVSWYQQTPGQGLQFLFEYFSETQRNKGNFPGRFSGRQFSNSRSEMNVSTLELGDSALYLCASRPGNAYEQYFGPGTRLTVT.

The chain recombines TRBV30 with TRBJ1-2; TRBD1 matches 7 bases. The CDR3 extends over 11 amino acids. J gave up 6 bases and V 4 bases, and 2 bases lay outside the gene matches. Germline V CDR1 and CDR2: GTSNPN, SVGIG (reference sequence). The CDR3 DNA reads TGTGCCTGGACCAGGGGGGATGGCTACACCTTC. Its protein product is CAWTRGDGYTF. Full variable domain (rest looked up from reference TRBV30 and TRBJ1-2): SQTIHQWPATLVQPVGSPLSLECTVEGTSNPNLYWYRQAAGRGLQLLFYSVGIGQISSEVPQNLSASRPQDRQFILSSKKLLLSDSGFYLCAWTRGDGYTFGSGTRLTVV.

The chain couples TRBV29-1 to TRBJ2-3; 10 bases align to TRBD1. V trimming: 7 bases; J trimming: 5 bases; junction bases outside the gene matches: 6. The V gene's germline CDR1 is SQVTM and CDR2 ANQGSEA. This CDR3 spans 13 amino acids. The CDR3: CSAARDRGDTQYF. The CDR3 nucleotides read TGCAGCGCCGCCCGGGACAGGGGAGATACGCAGTATTTT.

V is TRBV6-5 and J is TRBJ1-3; D remains unclear. Germline values: CDR1 MNHEY, CDR2 SVGAGI. V shed 6 bases and J shed 0 bases, with 9 bases lying between them. This CDR3 has 14 amino acids. The CDR3 region has the DNA TGTGCCAGCAGGGTCGGTGGCTCTGGAAACACCATATATTTT. This gives the protein CASRVGGSGNTIYF.

The CDR3 DNA reads as TGTGCCAGCAGCTTAGATGGGACAGGGCAAGAGACCCAGTACTTC. The encoded protein is CASSLDGTGQETQYF. The J gene is TRBJ2-5, the V gene TRBV11-2; 9 bases fit TRBD1. V shed 0 bases, J shed 2 bases, and the junction held 1 base outside the gene matches. The CDR3 has 15 amino acids. The germline V gene has CDR1 SGHAT and CDR2 FQNNGV.

The chain combines TRBV28 with TRBJ2-1, with 7 bases aligning to TRBD2. CDR3 length: 15 amino acids. J gave up 7 bases and V 5 bases, and 11 bases lay outside the gene matches. Germline V lookup: CDR1 MDHEN, CDR2 SYDVKM. The CDR3 is CASSLWGGTQNEQFF. The CDR3 coding sequence is TGTGCCAGCAGTCTTTGGGGGGGTACACAGAATGAGCAGTTCTTC.